The clone carrying this T cell receptor beta chain was seen a few times. Its specificity is not known. RNA was isolated and reverse transcribed to cDNA, the sequencing template. The method was immunoSEQ multiplex PCR; TCRdb's version includes in-frame clones alone and lacks a portion of them. This table holds some 200,000 clones, approximately 57% found once. As for treatment: oral pan-JAK inhibitor, 5-10 mg twice daily. Lesional scalp punch biopsies and peripheral blood were collected from alopecia areata patients. The CDR3 is 15 amino acids. CDR1 is SGHVS and CDR2 is FNYEAQ in the germline V gene. V lost 4 bases, J lost 0 bases, and 10 bases lay in between. This record comes from a study of CD8+ T cells in alopecia areata. Study as a whole: Oral tofacitinib (5 to 10 mg twice daily) was administered to treated patients. After 6 to 18 months of tofacitinib, follow-up continued 6 months off drug.

Whole-study results and caveats: The study found higher clonality in lesional than normal scalp, especially in alopecia totalis/universalis.

The sample consisted of CD4+ T cells sorted from blood, taken at week 4, from a patient treated with tofacitinib. V gene TRBV7-6 combines with J gene TRBJ1-3, with unresolved D. This TCR was sampled from a human donor with alopecia areata. The chain's CDR3 is CASSYWGDSGNTIYF. The DNA for the CDR3 is TGTGCCAGCAGCTATTGGGGAGACTCTGGAAACACCATATATTTT.